The 31 T cell receptor beta chains presented below share a single source sample, sequenced in a study of CD8+ T cells in alopecia areata. cDNA reverse transcribed from extracted RNA served as the sequencing template. This table comes from immunoSEQ multiplex PCR, and its TCRdb copy is limited to in-frame clones, with some not included. The top ten hold roughly 10% of the sample, which has about 180,000 clones, roughly 53% seen once. This sample's treatment: oral pan-JAK inhibitor, 5-10 mg twice daily. Sequencing was performed on CD8+ T cells sorted from blood, taken at week 24, from a patient treated with tofacitinib. All receptors derive from a human donor with alopecia areata.

This clone occurred a few times. The gene calls are TRBV5-1 and TRBJ2-1; D not resolved. The CDR3 is 12 amino acids. V lost 4 bases, J lost 1 base, and 3 bases lay in between. Germline V gene sequence: CDR1 SGHRS, CDR2 YFSETQ. CDR3 nucleotides: TGCGCCAGCAGCGCGTCCTACAATGAGCAGTTCTTC. Translated, it gives CASSASYNEQFF.

This chain uses TRBV27 with TRBJ2-3; TRBD2 matches at 9 bases. The ends lost 2 bases at V and 6 bases at J; junction bases unmatched: 9. CDR1 is MNHEY, CDR2 SMNVEV, per germline (reference sequence). The CDR3 spans 16 residues. For the CDR3, the DNA is TGTGCCAGCAGTTTAAAGGCGGGGGGGCCGATGGATACGCAGTATTTT. Translating gives CASSLKAGGPMDTQYF.

This sequence joins TRBV7-9 and TRBJ2-2, with 7 positions matching TRBD1. Trimming removed 4 bases from V and 2 bases from J; junction bases left unmatched: 7. The germline V gene has CDR1 SEHNR and CDR2 FQNEAQ (reference sequence). The CDR3 has 16 amino acids. This CDR3 is CASSSSTGLNTGELFF. The DNA for the CDR3 is TGTGCCAGCAGCTCCTCGACAGGGCTCAACACCGGGGAGCTGTTTTTT.

The genes are TRBV7-6 and TRBJ1-5; TRBD1 might be the D (5 bases). CDR1 and CDR2 from the germline V gene are SGHVS and FNYEAQ. Trimming stripped 5 bases from V and 2 bases from J, with 13 bases between. There are 15 residues in the CDR3. As DNA, the CDR3 is TGTGCCAGCAGCCAGGGTCCTGACGGCAATCAGCCCCAGCATTTT. Its protein is CASSQGPDGNQPQHF.

This clone was seen only a few times. This chain connects TRBV29-1 to TRBJ2-5, with TRBD1 identical over 7 bases. This CDR3 has 16 amino acids. Germline V CDR1 and CDR2: SQVTM, ANQGSEA. V shed 8 bases and J 3 bases; nucleotides not matched to a gene: 18. CDR3 protein: CSIPPGQRRAEETQYF. The CDR3 bases are TGCAGCATCCCACCGGGACAGAGAAGAGCAGAAGAGACCCAGTACTTC.

This clone was observed a handful of times. The rearrangement uses TRBV27 and TRBJ1-4; TRBD1 might be the D (6 bases). The CDR3 spans 14 residues. Germline loops: CDR1 MNHEY, CDR2 SMNVEV (reference sequence). The V gene lost 6 bases and the J gene lost 8 bases, with 16 bases spanning the gap. Here the CDR3 DNA reads TGTGCCAGCAGGCCCGGGGGCCTTGGAGAAAAACTGTTTTTT. It encodes CASRPGGLGEKLFF.

The gene calls are TRBV27 and TRBJ1-1; D is perhaps TRBD1 (5 bases). This CDR3 has 13 residues. Germline values: CDR1 MNHEY, CDR2 SMNVEV (reference sequence). Trimming left V 1 base short and J 5 bases short, with 8 bases between. This chain's CDR3 is CASSLFAGTEAFF. In DNA form, the CDR3 reads TGTGCCAGCAGTTTATTCGCAGGGACTGAAGCTTTCTTT.

The chain joins TRBV9 to TRBJ2-7; D is perhaps TRBD2 (5 bases). Trimming removed 0 bases at V and 5 bases at J, with 12 bases between. CDR3 length: 14 amino acids. CDR1 and CDR2 from the germline V gene are SGDLS and YYNGEE. CDR3 in amino acids: CASSVEWRTNEQYF. DNA of the CDR3: TGTGCCAGCAGCGTAGAGTGGAGGACGAACGAGCAGTACTTC. Filled out from reference TRBV9 and TRBJ2-7, the complete variable domain reads DSGVTQTPKHLITATGQRVTLRCSPRSGDLSVYWYQQSLDQGLQFLIQYYNGEERAKGNILERFSAQQFPDLHSELNLSSLELGDSALYFCASSVEWRTNEQYFGPGTRLTVT.

The chain links TRBV4-3 to TRBJ1-1; tentatively, D is TRBD1 (6 bases). The length of the CDR3 is 14 residues. The germline V and J ends were trimmed by 1 base and 4 bases, with 10 bases remaining between them. Germline-derived CDR1 and CDR2 are LGHNA and YSLEER. CDR3 in amino acids: CASSQGPGATEAFF. The CDR3 DNA follows: TGCGCCAGCAGCCAAGGTCCAGGGGCCACTGAAGCTTTCTTT.

The count of this clone is one. This chain links TRBV30 with TRBJ2-3, with D perhaps TRBD2 (6 bases). Germline assignment: CDR1 GTSNPN and CDR2 SVGIG (reference sequence). The CDR3 runs to 13 residues. V dropped 1 base and J dropped 11 bases, with 16 bases sitting between them. In DNA, the CDR3 is TGTGCCTGGAGTGAGGGAGGTTCATATGGGCAGTATTTT. Encoded protein: CAWSEGGSYGQYF.

The DNA of the CDR3 is TGTGCCAGCAGCTTGGACAGTAACTATGGCTACACCTTC. Translation: CASSLDSNYGYTF. The chain employs TRBV13 and TRBJ1-2; D is possibly TRBD1 (6 bases). V lost 3 bases and J lost 1, with 6 bases in between. Per germline, CDR1 PRHDT and CDR2 FYEKMQ (reference sequence). The CDR3 has 13 residues.

This chain uses TRBV7-2 with TRBJ1-6, with 7 bases aligning to TRBD1. Germline V gene data show CDR1 as SGHTA and CDR2 as FQGNSA. V lost 5 bases and J lost 7; bases outside the gene matches: 11. CDR3 length: 16 amino acids. CDR3 in amino acids: CASSQESTGVNSPLHF. Here the CDR3 DNA reads TGTGCCAGCAGCCAAGAGAGTACAGGGGTGAATTCACCCCTCCACTTT.

This chain uses TRBV7-9 with TRBJ2-3; D perhaps matches TRBD2 (6 bases). The CDR3 totals 15 residues. V lost 5 bases to trimming and J lost 0 bases, with 12 bases between them. From germline, CDR1 is SEHNR and CDR2 FQNEAQ (reference sequence). CDR3 loop: CASSPGDGSTDTQYF. The DNA of the CDR3 is TGTGCCAGCAGCCCGGGGGACGGAAGCACAGATACGCAGTATTTT.

The chain has TRBV7-6 and TRBJ1-2; possible D gene TRBD1, 5 bases. Germline CDR1 is SGHVS and CDR2 is FNYEAQ. This CDR3 region has 13 residues. Trimming stripped 4 bases from V and 6 bases from J, with 12 bases between. This CDR3 reads CASSSDTTDGYTF. The CDR3 DNA follows: TGTGCCAGCAGCTCGGACACGACTGATGGCTACACCTTC.

This clone was counted a single time. The V and J genes are TRBV25-1 and TRBJ2-7, with TRBD2 identical over 9 bases. CDR1 and CDR2 (germline): MGHDK, SYGVNS. V shed 3 bases and J 4 bases; nucleotides not matched to a gene: 4. The CDR3 totals 14 residues. CDR3 coding DNA: TGTGCCAGCAGTGAGGATAGCGGGGGTTACGAGCAGTACTTC. Its protein is CASSEDSGGYEQYF.

The V gene is TRBV6-5, the J gene TRBJ2-1, with D possibly being TRBD1 or TRBD2 (6 bases each). The germline V gene encodes CDR1 MNHEY and CDR2 SVGAGI. V dropped 10 bases and J dropped 7 bases, with 14 bases sitting between them. The CDR3 is 12 residues long. CDR3 sequence reads: CATTRGANEQFF. In DNA, the CDR3 is TGTGCCACAACAAGGGGGGCAAATGAGCAGTTCTTC.

The chain links TRBV12-5 to TRBJ2-3; 12 bases match TRBD2. Germline V gene sequence: CDR1 LGHNT, CDR2 FRNRAP. The V gene end was trimmed by 7 bases and the J gene end by 3 bases; junction bases not matched to a gene: 5. This CDR3 spans 15 amino acids. The CDR3, as DNA: TGTGCTAGTGCTCGGCTAGCGGGGGGGACAGATACGCAGTATTTT. Protein product: CASARLAGGTDTQYF.

The table lists this clone with a few counts. V gene TRBV4-1 combines with J gene TRBJ2-3; no definite D call. CDR3 length: 15 residues. V gave up 0 bases and J gave up 3 bases, with 10 bases separating them. CDR1 is MGHRA and CDR2 is YSYEKL in the germline V gene. The CDR3 DNA is TGCGCCAGCAGCCAAGACGAGTGGGAAACAGATACGCAGTATTTT. Protein product: CASSQDEWETDTQYF.

V is TRBV4-3 and J is TRBJ2-7, with TRBD2 as a possible D gene (5 bases). CDR3 length: 14 residues. Germline loops: CDR1 LGHNA, CDR2 YSLEER. V was trimmed by 4 bases and J by 3 bases, leaving 13 bases between them. The CDR3 loop is CASSPGLINYEQYF. The CDR3 DNA follows: TGCGCCAGCAGCCCCGGACTTATTAACTACGAGCAGTACTTC.

The chain joins TRBV6-5 to TRBJ1-1; unclear D gene. The germline V gene encodes CDR1 MNHEY and CDR2 SVGAGI. V lost 2 bases, J lost 3 bases, and 10 bases lay in between. The CDR3 runs to 14 residues. The CDR3 region has the DNA TGTGCCAGCAGTTACGACATGGAGGACACTGAAGCTTTCTTT. It yields the protein CASSYDMEDTEAFF.

The chain couples TRBV5-6 to TRBJ1-1; 7 nucleotides line up with TRBD1. Germline values: CDR1 SGHDT, CDR2 YYEEEE. CDR3 size: 13 residues. Losses at the gene ends were 3 bases for V and 6 bases for J; bases not matched to a gene: 5. The CDR3 spells CASSSGTAAEAFF. CDR3 in DNA: TGTGCCAGCAGCTCCGGGACAGCCGCTGAAGCTTTCTTT.

The chain couples TRBV12-5 to TRBJ1-2, with TRBD1 as a possible D gene (5 bases). In germline, CDR1 is LGHNT, CDR2 FRNRAP. The CDR3 covers 12 residues. Trimming pared 5 bases from V and 7 bases from J, leaving 11 bases between. The CDR3 protein is CASGPQGAGYTF. In nucleotides, the CDR3 is TGTGCTAGTGGTCCCCAGGGTGCTGGCTACACCTTC.

The V and J genes are TRBV11-2 and TRBJ2-7; a possible D gene is TRBD2 (6 bases). Deletions cut 5 bases from V and 4 bases from J, with 12 bases between. The length of the CDR3 is 13 residues. Germline V CDR1 and CDR2: SGHAT, FQNNGV. CDR3 bases: TGTGCCAGCAGCGCCGGAGGGGCTTACGAGCAGTACTTC. Its protein is CASSAGGAYEQYF.

This clone has just a few counts. The chain is built from TRBV19 and TRBJ2-1; TRBD1 aligns across 7 bases. The ends lost 4 bases at V and 3 bases at J; junction bases unmatched: 3. This CDR3 comprises 14 residues. Germline V gene data show CDR1 as LNHDA and CDR2 as SQIVND (reference sequence). The DNA of the CDR3 is TGTGCCAGTAGTACTGGGGACAGCTACAATGAGCAGTTCTTC. Protein: CASSTGDSYNEQFF.

This chain uses TRBV2 with TRBJ2-1; unclear D gene. This CDR3 contains 10 residues. Trimming left V 2 bases short and J 7 bases short, with 0 bases between. CDR1 is SNHLY and CDR2 is FYNNEI in the germline V gene. CDR3 sequence reads: CASSENEQFF. CDR3 DNA: TGTGCCAGCAGTGAAAATGAGCAGTTCTTC. The whole variable domain, filled in from reference TRBV2 and TRBJ2-1, reads EPEVTQTPSHQVTQMGQEVILRCVPISNHLYFYWYRQILGQKVEFLVSFYNNEISEKSEIFDDQFSVERPDGSNFTLKIRSTKLEDSAMYFCASSENEQFFGPGTRLTVL.

The rearrangement uses TRBV6-7 and TRBJ2-3; 8 bases map to TRBD1. TRBV6-7 is assigned to the ORF class and has an uncertain function. The CDR3 spans 16 residues. Trimming took 0 bases from V and 1 from J; bases not matched to a gene: 3. CDR3 in amino acids: CASSYSAGGGTDTQYF. The CDR3 DNA follows: TGTGCCAGCAGTTACTCTGCAGGGGGCGGCACAGATACGCAGTATTTT.

This rearrangement joins TRBV12-5 to TRBJ2-2; D gene ambiguous. The germline V gene encodes CDR1 LGHNT and CDR2 FRNRAP. The CDR3 has 16 amino acids. V was clipped by 4 bases and J by 0 bases, with 12 bases between them. The CDR3 DNA is TGTGCTAGTGGTTCCCCCTTCAGCCCGAACACCGGGGAGCTGTTTTTT. Translation: CASGSPFSPNTGELFF.

The genes are TRBV29-1 and TRBJ1-2, with a weak D call TRBD1 (5 bases). The CDR3 is made up of 11 amino acids. V lost 7 bases and J lost 8, with 14 bases in between. From germline, CDR1 is SQVTM and CDR2 ANQGSEA. The DNA of the CDR3 is TGCAGCGGCCGGGACTACGTCGGCTACACCTTC. It encodes CSGRDYVGYTF.

This clone came up a few times. The CDR3 coding sequence is TGTGCCAGCAGCCCTACCTCAGGGCCAGATACGCAGTATTTT. Its translation is CASSPTSGPDTQYF. The chain employs TRBV7-3 and TRBJ2-3, with D tentatively TRBD1 (5 bases). CDR1 and CDR2 (germline): SGHTA, FQGTGA. V was pared by 5 bases and J by 4 bases, with 13 bases between. This CDR3 has 14 residues.

The chain couples TRBV7-9 to TRBJ2-3; 11 nucleotides match TRBD1. CDR3 length: 15 residues. J lost 3 bases, V lost 5 bases, and 4 bases had no gene match. Looked up from germline, CDR1 is SEHNR and CDR2 is FQNEAQ (reference sequence). CDR3: CASSPGTGGTDTQYF. Here the CDR3 DNA reads TGTGCCAGCAGCCCCGGGACAGGGGGTACAGATACGCAGTATTTT.

The rearrangement joins TRBV6-5 to TRBJ1-1, with D perhaps matching TRBD1 (6 bases). The germline V and J ends were trimmed by 5 bases and 8 bases, with 12 bases remaining between them. This CDR3 is built from 12 residues. From germline, CDR1 is MNHEY and CDR2 SVGAGI. The CDR3 region is CASSLMTGEAFF. The CDR3 DNA follows: TGTGCCAGCAGTCTGATGACAGGCGAAGCTTTCTTT.